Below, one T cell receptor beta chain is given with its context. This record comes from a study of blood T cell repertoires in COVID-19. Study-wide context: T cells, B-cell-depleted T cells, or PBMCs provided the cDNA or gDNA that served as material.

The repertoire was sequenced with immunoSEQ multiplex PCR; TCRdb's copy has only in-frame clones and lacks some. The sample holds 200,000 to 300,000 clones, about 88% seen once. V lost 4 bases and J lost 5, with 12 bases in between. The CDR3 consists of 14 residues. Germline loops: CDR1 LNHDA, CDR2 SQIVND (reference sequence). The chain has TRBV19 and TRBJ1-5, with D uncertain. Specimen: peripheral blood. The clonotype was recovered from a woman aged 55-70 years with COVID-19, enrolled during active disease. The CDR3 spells CASSTGCCDQPQHF. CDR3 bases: TGTGCCAGTAGTACGGGGTGTTGCGATCAGCCCCAGCATTTT. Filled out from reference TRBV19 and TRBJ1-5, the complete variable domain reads DGGITQSPKYLFRKEGQNVTLSCEQNLNHDAMYWYRQDPGQGLRLIYYSQIVNDFQKGDIAEGYSVSREKKESFPLTVTSAQKNPTAFYLCASSTGCCDQPQHFGDGTRLSIL.